Below, 27 T cell receptor beta chains from the same sample are listed, as sequenced in a study of blood T cell repertoires in COVID-19. The protocol was immunoSEQ multiplex PCR, while the TCRdb copy is restricted to in-frame clones and leaves out a portion. The sample contains some 200,000 clones, roughly 80% of which appear only once. The sequenced material came from peripheral blood. These TCRs come from a woman aged 55-69 years who had recovered from COVID-19.

The chain has TRBV13 and TRBJ2-5, with D possibly being TRBD1 (5 bases). Trimming removed 0 bases from V and 8 bases from J, with 16 bases in between. CDR1 and CDR2 from the germline V gene are PRHDT and FYEKMQ (reference sequence). This CDR3 spans 15 amino acids. The CDR3 protein is CASSLGPRVSSTQYF. The CDR3 nucleotides are TGTGCCAGCAGCTTAGGACCCAGGGTGTCCAGCACCCAGTACTTC. Complete variable domain (other parts from reference TRBV13 and TRBJ2-5): AAGVIQSPRHLIKEKRETATLKCYPIPRHDTVYWYQQGPGQDPQFLISFYEKMQSDKGSIPDRFSAQQFSDYHSELNMSSLELGDSALYFCASSLGPRVSSTQYFGPGTRLLVL.

This clone was observed at least ten times. This chain uses TRBV19 with TRBJ1-2, with a weak D call TRBD1 (5 bases). Trimming cost V 7 bases and J 8 bases, with 17 bases left between them. This CDR3 comprises 13 residues. Germline CDR1 is LNHDA and CDR2 is SQIVND (reference sequence). The DNA for the CDR3 is TGTGCCAGTACCCGGGGGGTCATTGCGGGCTACACCTTC. This translates into CASTRGVIAGYTF.

This chain joins TRBV4-2 and TRBJ2-7; 11 bases match TRBD1. The V gene's germline CDR1 is LGHNA and CDR2 YNFKEQ. The CDR3 loop spans 16 amino acids. J lost 7 bases, V lost 0 bases, and 8 bases had no gene match. DNA of the CDR3: TGTGCCAGCAGCCAAGAGGGAAGGACAGGGGGCTCGGAGCAGTACTTC. Its protein product is CASSQEGRTGGSEQYF.

The CDR3 loop is CASSIGQVDTQYF. DNA of the CDR3: TGTGCCAGTAGTATAGGACAGGTAGATACGCAGTATTTT. The chain couples TRBV19 to TRBJ2-3; a weak D match, TRBD1 (6 bases). The CDR3 contains 13 residues. CDR1 LNHDA and CDR2 SQIVND come from the germline V gene (reference sequence). V dropped 1 base and J dropped 5 bases, with 7 bases sitting between them.

This clone was recorded only once. The chain couples TRBV7-9 to TRBJ2-7; 8 positions agree with TRBD1. With 1 base clipped from V and 0 bases from J, the junction kept 8 bases outside the gene matches. This CDR3 comprises 17 residues. Germline V gene lookup returns CDR1 SEHNR and CDR2 FQNEAQ (reference sequence). Written as DNA, the CDR3 is TGTGCCAGCAGCTTAGAAGGCGGGACAGGATCCTCCTACGAGCAGTACTTC. This sequence encodes CASSLEGGTGSSYEQYF.

This chain uses TRBV9 with TRBJ2-6; no reliable D call. V was cut by 5 bases and J by 0 bases, with 6 bases left in between. Germline CDR1 is SGDLS and CDR2 is YYNGEE. This CDR3 is 14 amino acids long. The CDR3 reads CASRSDSGANVLTF. The CDR3 DNA reads TGTGCCAGCAGGTCAGACTCTGGGGCCAACGTCCTGACTTTC.

This chain links TRBV19 with TRBJ1-1; D is possibly TRBD1 (5 bases). The germline gives CDR1 LNHDA, CDR2 SQIVND (reference sequence). This CDR3 contains 14 residues. V lost 6 bases and J lost 3, with 14 bases in between. This chain's CDR3 is CASRAVGGDTEAFF. CDR3 DNA: TGTGCCAGTAGGGCCGTAGGAGGGGACACTGAAGCTTTCTTT.

This sequence joins TRBV10-3 and TRBJ1-1; TRBD1 might be the D (6 bases). The CDR3 spans 14 residues. Germline V CDR1 and CDR2: ENHRY, SYGVKD. Trimming stripped 6 bases from V and 5 bases from J, with 16 bases between. Here the CDR3 reads CAIRSQGEGTEAFF. The CDR3 nucleotides are TGTGCCATCAGGTCACAGGGAGAGGGGACTGAAGCTTTCTTT.

The chain employs TRBV9 and TRBJ2-1; weak D call: TRBD2 (6 bases). The germline V and J ends were trimmed by 0 bases and 6 bases, with 10 bases remaining between them. CDR3 size: 14 residues. The V gene's germline CDR1 is SGDLS and CDR2 YYNGEE. The CDR3 loop reads CASSVDLARNEQFF. The CDR3 nucleotides are TGTGCCAGCAGCGTAGACCTAGCGCGCAATGAGCAGTTCTTC.

The gene calls are TRBV7-9 and TRBJ2-3; TRBD2 matches at 9 bases. Germline CDR1 and CDR2: SEHNR and FQNEAQ (reference sequence). The ends lost 5 bases at V and 2 bases at J; junction bases unmatched: 14. This CDR3 is built from 18 residues. CDR3 protein: CASSISSVAGDPTDTQYF. CDR3 DNA: TGTGCCAGCAGCATCAGTTCCGTAGCGGGGGACCCCACAGATACGCAGTATTTT.

The chain employs TRBV30 and TRBJ2-2; D is unresolved. The germline V gene encodes CDR1 GTSNPN and CDR2 SVGIG (reference sequence). The CDR3 totals 15 residues. The germline V and J ends were trimmed by 0 bases and 3 bases, with 11 bases remaining between them. The CDR3 DNA reads TGTGCCTGGAGTGTAGGCCCTGCGGACACCGGGGAGCTGTTTTTT. Protein product: CAWSVGPADTGELFF.

The chain employs TRBV16 and TRBJ2-7; D is perhaps TRBD1 (5 bases). The CDR3 is made up of 14 amino acids. Trimming left V 0 bases short and J 3 bases short, with 9 bases between. Germline V gene lookup returns CDR1 KGHSY and CDR2 FQNENV. This CDR3 reads CASSQSVQGYEQYF. CDR3 DNA sequence: TGTGCCAGCAGCCAATCGGTCCAGGGCTACGAGCAGTACTTC. Complete variable domain (other parts from reference TRBV16 and TRBJ2-7): GEEVAQTPKHLVRGEGQKAKLYCAPIKGHSYVFWYQQVLKNEFKFLISFQNENVFDETGMPKERFSAKCLPNSPCSLEIQATKLEDSAVYFCASSQSVQGYEQYFGPGTRLTVT.

V and J are TRBV4-2 and TRBJ2-3, with TRBD2 as a possible D gene (5 bases). In germline, CDR1 is LGHNA, CDR2 YNFKEQ. The CDR3 is 13 residues long. V was pared by 3 bases and J by 3 bases, with 7 bases between. CDR3 region: CASSQRVTDTQYF. CDR3 bases: TGTGCCAGCAGCCAGCGGGTAACAGATACGCAGTATTTT.

This clone has just a few counts. The chain employs TRBV4-1 and TRBJ2-5; D not resolved. This CDR3 has 19 residues. The ends were cut back, 4 bases at V and 0 bases at J, with 24 bases in the middle. In germline, CDR1 is MGHRA, CDR2 YSYEKL. The CDR3 protein is CASSPNPPERRVYQETQYF. In DNA, the CDR3 is TGCGCCAGCAGCCCAAACCCTCCGGAGAGACGAGTATACCAAGAGACCCAGTACTTC.

The chain uses TRBV18 and TRBJ1-1, with TRBD1 as a possible D gene (5 bases). The CDR3 extends over 16 amino acids. CDR1 and CDR2 (germline): KGHSH, LQKENI. Trimming took 2 bases from V and 1 from J, leaving 14 bases between them. Here the CDR3 DNA reads TGTGCCAGCTCACCAGAGGTTGCGGGGCAGAACACTGAAGCTTTCTTT. This codes for CASSPEVAGQNTEAFF. The whole variable domain, remainder taken from reference TRBV18 and TRBJ1-1, is NAGVMQNPRHLVRRRGQEARLRCSPMKGHSHVYWYRQLPEEGLKFMVYLQKENIIDESGMPKERFSAEFPKEGPSILRIQQVVRGDSAAYFCASSPEVAGQNTEAFFGQGTRLTVV.

V and J are TRBV18 and TRBJ1-2; D might be TRBD1 (5 bases). Per the germline V gene, CDR1 is KGHSH and CDR2 is LQKENI. There are 16 residues in the CDR3. With 3 bases removed from V and 4 bases from J, the gap between germline ends came to 18 bases. CDR3 loop: CASSPPGGGEFYGYTF. The CDR3 bases are TGTGCCAGCTCACCCCCGGGAGGAGGGGAATTCTATGGCTACACCTTC.

This chain connects TRBV5-5 to TRBJ2-7; weak D call: TRBD1 (6 bases). CDR3 size: 12 residues. Germline V gives CDR1 SGHKS, CDR2 YYEKEE (reference sequence). The V and J ends lost 5 bases and 4 bases respectively, with 10 bases between them. The CDR3 reads CASSPGTYEQYF. CDR3 bases: TGTGCCAGCAGTCCCGGGACATACGAGCAGTACTTC.

The chain employs TRBV9 and TRBJ2-1; TRBD1 matches 10 bases. Germline CDR1 is SGDLS and CDR2 is YYNGEE. V dropped 3 bases and J dropped 3; count of bases not matched to a gene: 3. There are 15 residues in the CDR3. The CDR3 DNA is TGTGCCAGCAGCGCCTGGGACAGGGGCTACAATGAGCAGTTCTTC. Protein: CASSAWDRGYNEQFF. The full variable domain, completed using reference TRBV9 and TRBJ2-1, is DSGVTQTPKHLITATGQRVTLRCSPRSGDLSVYWYQQSLDQGLQFLIQYYNGEERAKGNILERFSAQQFPDLHSELNLSSLELGDSALYFCASSAWDRGYNEQFFGPGTRLTVL.

In this sample, this clone turned up once. The rearrangement uses TRBV10-3 and TRBJ1-1, with D unclear. This CDR3 has 12 residues. Germline CDR1 is ENHRY and CDR2 is SYGVKD. Trimming left V 3 bases short and J 11 bases short, with 13 bases between. For the CDR3, the DNA is TGTGCCATCAGTGAAGAGGGCTTTCGGGCTTTCTTT. It is translated as CAISEEGFRAFF.

The chain employs TRBV30 and TRBJ1-1, with TRBD1 identical over 8 bases. Losses at the gene ends were 1 base for V and 5 bases for J; bases not matched to a gene: 9. CDR1 and CDR2 from the germline V gene are GTSNPN and SVGIG (reference sequence). The CDR3 extends over 15 amino acids. Here the CDR3 DNA reads TGTGCCTGGAGTGCAGGGGGCGGATTAGGAACTGAAGCTTTCTTT. Protein product: CAWSAGGGLGTEAFF.

This chain connects TRBV11-2 to TRBJ2-2; D not resolved. CDR3 size: 14 residues. The V end lost 1 base, the J end lost 5 bases, and 8 bases lay between the germline ends. Looked up from germline, CDR1 is SGHAT and CDR2 is FQNNGV. The CDR3 DNA follows: TGTGCCAGCAGCTTAGGGGTCGGGACCGGGGAGCTGTTTTTT. As protein: CASSLGVGTGELFF.

The gene calls are TRBV11-3 and TRBJ1-1; D gene unclear. This CDR3 contains 13 residues. V was trimmed by 0 bases and J by 8 bases, leaving 10 bases between them. The V gene's germline CDR1 is SGHNT and CDR2 YENEEA. CDR3 DNA: TGTGCCAGCAGCTTAGATTATGCAGGAGAAGCTTTCTTT. This gives the protein CASSLDYAGEAFF.

The table lists this clone with many counts. The chain has TRBV15 and TRBJ1-2; D not certain. The CDR3 sequence is 14 residues long. V dropped 2 bases and J dropped 0 bases, with 7 bases sitting between them. CDR1 LNHNV and CDR2 YYDKDF come from the germline V gene (reference sequence). In DNA form, the CDR3 reads TGTGCCACCAGCAGATTCGAGGCTAACTATGGCTACACCTTC. Translation: CATSRFEANYGYTF.

The chain carries TRBV7-2 and TRBJ2-3; possibly TRBD2 for D (7 bases). The germline V gene has CDR1 SGHTA and CDR2 FQGNSA. The CDR3 totals 15 residues. Trimming pared 2 bases from V and 4 bases from J, leaving 13 bases between. The CDR3 is CASSLWAGAADTQYF. CDR3 sequence (DNA): TGTGCCAGCAGCTTATGGGCGGGGGCCGCAGATACGCAGTATTTT.

This CDR3 reads CASSPDRVGGYTF. The DNA of the CDR3 is TGTGCCAGCAGTCCGGACAGGGTAGGGGGCTACACCTTC. The rearrangement links TRBV2 to TRBJ1-2; TRBD1 matches 8 bases. With 5 bases clipped from V and 8 bases from J, the junction kept 7 bases outside the gene matches. Germline lookup yields CDR1 SNHLY and CDR2 FYNNEI. The CDR3 is 13 residues long.

The V call is TRBV15, the J call TRBJ1-3, with D tentatively TRBD1 (5 bases). The germline V and J ends were trimmed by 5 bases and 6 bases, with 14 bases remaining between them. CDR3 length equals 14 residues. Germline assignment: CDR1 LNHNV and CDR2 YYDKDF (reference sequence). CDR3 bases: TGTGCCACCAGCCATAGGGGTCCGCAAAACACCATATATTTT. Its translation is CATSHRGPQNTIYF.

The rearrangement links TRBV12-3 or TRBV12-4 to TRBJ1-2, with TRBD1 as a possible D gene (6 bases). The CDR3 sequence is 12 residues long. The germline V and J ends were trimmed by 6 bases and 4 bases, with 9 bases remaining between them. The CDR3 spells CASSRQVYGYTF. The DNA for the CDR3 is TGTGCCAGCAGCCGACAGGTCTATGGCTACACCTTC.